This TCR beta chain was recovered during a study of T cell responses to AZD1222 COVID-19 vaccine. Here immunoSEQ multiplex PCR was the method, and the copy in TCRdb shows in-frame clones only, minus some. The sample has 110,000 or so clones; roughly 84% are singletons. On this clone: Its antigen remains unidentified.

From germline, CDR1 is SQVTM and CDR2 ANQGSEA. This CDR3 region has 13 residues. Trimming removed 5 bases at V and 6 bases at J, with 15 bases between. Study observations and caveats: The reported proportion of spike-specific TCRs targeting unmutated variant regions was nearly half.

The origin of this receptor is an adult in good health. The sequences come from peripheral blood, collected on day 0 of AZD1222 vaccination. J is TRBJ2-3 and V is TRBV29-1, with D perhaps given as TRBD1 or TRBD2 (5 bases each). The CDR3 here is CSVTPGGRDTQYF. In nucleotides, the CDR3 is TGCAGCGTTACTCCTGGGGGTCGGGATACGCAGTATTTT.